These T cell receptor beta chains were read from a single sample in a study of vaccination effects on CD4 cells after COVID-19. Clones were sequenced by immunoSEQ multiplex PCR, and TCRdb holds only the in-frame ones, with some missing. This sample carries roughly 14,000 clones, over 60% of them seen once, and the ten largest clones take under 30%. Their specific antigens are unknown. The sequencing here drew on CD4+ T cells from PBMCs cultured with HCoV-229E spike peptides, taken before COVID-19 vaccination. The receptors here all came from a human donor who received a COVID-19 vaccine. Both conserved end residues are part of each CDR3. Fields, in order: clone size, D gene, V gene, J gene, CDR3 protein, CDR3 DNA. The D gene is left open where the match is weak. Size values are once, few and many counts, or a class for expanded clones, and some rows have none.

.,TRBD2,TRBV9,TRBJ2-4,CASSPGGVAKNIQYF,TGTGCCAGCTCACCGGGAGGGGTAGCCAAAAACATTCAGTACTTC
.,.,TRBV7-8,TRBJ2-7,CASSLERGGYEQYF,TGTGCCAGCAGCTTAGAGAGGGGGGGCTACGAGCAGTACTTC
.,.,TRBV2,TRBJ2-1,CASSDSERHYNEQFF,TGTGCCAGCAGTGATTCAGAGCGACACTACAATGAGCAGTTCTTC
.,.,TRBV28,TRBJ2-4,CASSLSGVLAKNIQYF,TGTGCCAGCAGTTTATCAGGAGTTCTAGCCAAAAACATTCAGTACTTC
.,.,TRBV4-1,TRBJ2-7,CASSQSDRPRRNEQYF,TGCGCCAGCAGCCAAAGCGACCGACCGCGGAGGAACGAGCAGTACTTC
.,TRBD2,TRBV20-1,TRBJ2-7,CSGGSEYEQYF,TGCAGTGGCGGGAGCGAGTACGAGCAGTACTTC
.,.,TRBV2,TRBJ2-5,CASTEPGGHETQYF,TGTGCCAGCACCGAGCCGGGGGGCCACGAGACCCAGTACTTC
few,.,TRBV19,TRBJ2-2,CASSSGVGNTGELFF,TGTGCCAGTAGTAGCGGGGTTGGGAACACCGGGGAGCTGTTTTTT
.,TRBD1,TRBV6-5,TRBJ2-5,CASSPRDRGWETQYF,TGTGCCAGCAGTCCTCGGGACAGGGGGTGGGAGACCCAGTACTTC
.,.,TRBV2,TRBJ2-7,CASSVDSPSYEQYF,TGTGCCAGCAGTGTCGACAGCCCCTCCTACGAGCAGTACTTC
.,.,TRBV10-2,TRBJ2-5,CASTPSGRGETQYF,TGCGCCAGCACCCCATCCGGGCGAGGTGAGACCCAGTACTTC
.,.,TRBV28,TRBJ2-2,CASSWSGGTGELFF,TGTGCCAGCAGTTGGAGCGGCGGAACCGGGGAGCTGTTTTTT
once,.,TRBV27,TRBJ1-2,CASSVDRKNYGYTF,TGTGCCAGCAGTGTAGACAGGAAGAACTATGGCTACACCTTC